The TCR beta chain described here comes from a study of technical replicates of blood from several donors. Measured with immunoSEQ multiplex PCR; TCRdb has only the in-frame clones, and not every one. The sample has roughly 80,000 clones, approximately 94% seen once. V dropped 7 bases and J dropped 2; count of bases not matched to a gene: 5. Germline-derived CDR1 and CDR2 are MDHEN and SYDVKM. This CDR3 is built from 14 residues. What was sequenced was T cells isolated from PBMCs. This TCR was sampled from a human donor in good health. The chain uses TRBV28 and TRBJ2-3; 8 positions match TRBD2. CDR3 region: CASNPSGSTDTQYF. The CDR3 DNA follows: TGTGCCAGCAATCCTAGCGGGTCCACAGATACGCAGTATTTT. Based on the CDR3 plus reference TRBV28 and TRBJ2-3, the full variable domain is DVKVTQSSRYLVKRTGEKVFLECVQDMDHENMFWYRQDPGLGLRLIYFSYDVKMKEKGDIPEGYSVSREKKERFSLILESASTNQTSMYLCASNPSGSTDTQYFGPGTRLTVL.